This T cell receptor beta chain was sequenced in a study of blood T cells in healthy people across ages. Study-wide context: About one barcoded TCR beta cDNA was captured per two T cells.

CDR3 size: 19 residues. V lost 6 bases to trimming and J lost 1 base; unmatched junction nucleotides: 16. This clonotype came up a few times. Its target is unknown. It was with a sample-barcoded 5' primer and a J-beta primer mix that a second PCR of roughly 7 to 12 cycles was run. MiXCR was run by TCRdb on the 5' RACE reads, yielding one entry per CDR3 protein. The table has about a million distinct CDR3 sequences, 45% to 50% seen once. The study, taken as a whole, reports: When set beside aged donors, long-lived donors presented more naive CD4+ cells and higher diversity.

The sample consisted of blood. The V call is TRBV12-3 or TRBV12-4, the J call TRBJ2-3; 10 nucleotides agree with TRBD1. The TCR originated in a man under 40 in good health. The CDR3 sequence is CASRTGDRGLKRRTDTQYF. The CDR3 DNA follows: TGTGCCAGCAGGACTGGCGACAGGGGGCTCAAAAGGCGCACAGATACGCAGTATTTT.